The rows below give T cell receptor beta chains drawn from one sample of a study of Graves' ophthalmopathy and Graves' hyperthyroidism. TCRdb recomputed calls from the multiplex PCR reads with MiXCR, one row per CDR3 protein. Here the sample spans about 380,000 distinct CDR3 sequences, 15% being singletons. The sequencing sample was made of peripheral blood. The receptors derive from a woman between 18 and 29 years old with stable Graves' hyperthyroidism. Each CDR3 is given with its conserved first and last residue. A D gene is named only where the DNA matches it firmly. Some rows have no size entry. The others give once, few or many, or a class for an expanded clone.

D,size,V,J,CDR3,DNA
NA,many,TRBV7-9,TRBJ1-2,CASSLSGLNNYGYTF,TGTGCCAGCAGCTTATCAGGGCTTAATAACTATGGCTACACCTTC
NA,many,TRBV20-1,TRBJ1-5,CSARQSLGNQPQHF,TGCAGTGCTAGACAGAGCCTAGGTAATCAGCCCCAGCATTTT
NA,NA,TRBV6-1,TRBJ1-1,CASSVTGSAFEAFF,TGTGCCAGCAGTGTCACAGGGTCCGCCTTTGAAGCTTTCTTT
NA,NA,TRBV12-3/TRBV12-4,TRBJ1-2,CASRIQGNYGYTF,TGTGCCAGCAGAATACAGGGCAACTATGGCTACACCTTC
NA,many,TRBV20-1,TRBJ1-1,CSASTQDSRRNTEAFF,TGCAGTGCTAGTACCCAGGACAGTAGGAGGAACACTGAAGCTTTCTTT
NA,many,TRBV27,TRBJ1-1,CASSFGSLGTEAFF,TGTGCCAGCAGTTTCGGGAGCCTGGGTACTGAAGCTTTCTTT
NA,many,TRBV20-1,TRBJ2-5,CSAREFRPQETQYF,TGCAGTGCTAGAGAGTTTAGGCCCCAAGAGACCCAGTACTTC
TRBD1,few,TRBV10-3,TRBJ1-1,CAISVGQGFEAFF,TGTGCCATCAGTGTGGGACAGGGATTCGAAGCTTTCTTT
TRBD1,once,TRBV12-3/TRBV12-4,TRBJ2-2,CASSLARGRGRTGELFF,TGTGCCAGCAGTTTAGCGCGTGGCAGGGGGCGAACCGGGGAGCTGTTTTTT
NA,many,TRBV11-1,TRBJ1-1,CASSPLRGGYTEAFF,TGTGCCAGCAGCCCTCTCCGGGGGGGGTACACTGAAGCTTTCTTT
TRBD1,many,TRBV6-1,TRBJ2-5,CASSASGQGSGETQYF,TGTGCCAGCAGTGCCTCGGGACAGGGATCGGGTGAGACCCAGTACTTC
NA,many,TRBV10-3,TRBJ2-7,CAISIGDTRTYEQYF,TGTGCCATCAGTATTGGGGACACTCGGACCTACGAGCAGTACTTC
TRBD1,many,TRBV19,TRBJ2-2,CASTEVGTGAEINTGELFF,TGTGCCAGTACCGAAGTGGGGACAGGGGCCGAGATAAACACCGGGGAGCTGTTTTTT
NA,many,TRBV7-9,TRBJ1-1,CASSLVIGTEAFF,TGTGCCAGCAGCTTAGTCATAGGCACTGAAGCTTTCTTT
NA,many,TRBV12-3/TRBV12-4,TRBJ1-2,CASSSPSDRGSLNYGYTF,TGTGCCAGCAGCTCTCCCTCGGACCGAGGGTCCCTTAACTATGGCTACACCTTC
TRBD1,many,TRBV7-2,TRBJ2-4,CASKRQGGGNIKYF,TGTGCCAGCAAACGACAGGGTGGGGGAAACATTAAGTACTTC
NA,many,TRBV27,TRBJ1-2,CASRPTANYGYTF,TGTGCCAGCCGCCCGACAGCTAACTATGGCTACACCTTC
TRBD1,many,TRBV7-8,TRBJ1-6,CASSMGGGVNSPLHF,TGTGCCAGCAGCATGGGAGGGGGCGTTAATTCACCCCTCCACTTT
TRBD1,many,TRBV5-1,TRBJ2-7,CASSFLTGPDYEQYF,TGCGCCAGCAGCTTTCTGACAGGGCCAGATTACGAGCAGTACTTC
NA,many,TRBV6-2/TRBV6-3,TRBJ2-6,CASRELSGANVLTF,TGTGCCAGCAGAGAACTCTCTGGGGCCAACGTCCTGACTTTC
NA,many,TRBV29-1,TRBJ1-2,CSVYLWGKRDYSYTF,TGCAGCGTTTATCTGTGGGGGAAGAGGGATTATAGCTACACCTTC
NA,many,TRBV19,TRBJ2-7,CASSIDWRQYF,TGTGCCAGTAGTATAGATTGGAGGCAGTACTTC
TRBD1,NA,TRBV2,TRBJ1-1,CASRGQGLDTEAFF,TGTGCCAGCAGGGGACAGGGGCTCGACACTGAAGCTTTCTTT